This entry lists 20 T cell receptor beta chains sequenced from one sample in a study of blood T cell repertoires in COVID-19. Method: immunoSEQ multiplex PCR; TCRdb's copy keeps in-frame clones and lacks some. The table has about 150,000 clones, approximately 73% seen once. Sequencing was performed on peripheral blood. These TCRs come from a man aged 60 to 75 with acute or convalescent COVID-19.

The chain is built from TRBV2 and TRBJ2-1; TRBD1 matches 11 bases. Germline V lookup: CDR1 SNHLY, CDR2 FYNNEI. The V segment lost 11 bases and the J segment 2 bases; nucleotides outside the gene matches: 2. The CDR3 is 13 amino acids. CDR3 sequence: CAGGQGAYNEQFF. The CDR3 DNA sequence: TGTGCCGGGGGACAGGGGGCCTACAATGAGCAGTTCTTC.

The CDR3 loop is CASSLVHSGANVLTF. CDR3 DNA sequence: TGTGCCAGCAGCCTAGTTCATTCTGGGGCCAACGTCCTGACTTTC. The J gene is TRBJ2-6, the V gene TRBV5-6, with D unresolved. CDR1 and CDR2 from the germline V gene are SGHDT and YYEEEE. Between the trimmed V and J ends, which lost 4 bases and 1 base, there was a span of 9 bases. The length of the CDR3 is 15 residues.

The rearrangement uses TRBV6-5 and TRBJ1-4, with 7 nucleotides matching TRBD1. Germline loops: CDR1 MNHEY, CDR2 SVGAGI. This CDR3 contains 15 residues. Trimming took 6 bases from V and 7 from J; bases not matched to a gene: 11. The CDR3: CASRGGTGAAEKLFF. The DNA of the CDR3 is TGTGCCAGCAGAGGGGGCACAGGGGCGGCTGAAAAACTGTTTTTT.

The chain couples TRBV6-6 to TRBJ2-1, with D uncertain. This CDR3 comprises 12 residues. The V gene lost 6 bases and the J gene lost 6 bases, with 9 bases spanning the gap. Germline CDR1 MNHNY, CDR2 SVGAGI (reference sequence). The CDR3 region has the DNA TGTGCCAGCAGCCTACTTCGCAATGAGCAGTTCTTC. Its protein is CASSLLRNEQFF.

The chain combines TRBV19 with TRBJ1-2, with D tentatively TRBD1 (5 bases). Germline CDR1 is LNHDA and CDR2 is SQIVND (reference sequence). V lost 3 bases and J lost 13, with 18 bases in between. This CDR3 is 13 amino acids long. CDR3 residues: CASSIPADTLRTF. The CDR3 region has the DNA TGTGCCAGTAGTATCCCTGCGGACACGCTACGCACCTTC.

This clone was detected many times. The gene calls are TRBV3-1 (or the pseudogene TRBV3-2) and TRBJ2-3; 11 nucleotides align to TRBD2. This CDR3 is 15 amino acids long. Looked up from germline, CDR1 is LGHDT and CDR2 is YNNKEL (reference sequence). V shed 5 bases, J shed 6 bases, and the junction held 7 bases outside the gene matches. This chain's CDR3 is CASSTRTSGRDTQYF. Written as DNA, the CDR3 is TGTGCCAGCAGCACCCGGACTAGCGGGCGGGATACGCAGTATTTT.

The gene calls are TRBV29-1 and TRBJ2-1; the D is unclear. This CDR3 is built from 12 residues. Germline values: CDR1 SQVTM, CDR2 ANQGSEA. The V end lost 3 bases, the J end lost 1 base, and 4 bases lay between the germline ends. CDR3 nucleotides: TGCAGCGTTGAGGAGTCCTACAATGAGCAGTTCTTC. Translation: CSVEESYNEQFF.

This clone came up once. J is TRBJ2-7 and V is TRBV18; perhaps TRBD1 as D (6 bases). V lost 2 bases and J 13 bases, leaving 12 bases between the germline ends. The CDR3 runs 11 residues. The germline V gene has CDR1 KGHSH and CDR2 LQKENI. Here the CDR3 DNA reads TGTGCCAGCTCACCAGAGGGGGATCTCTACTTC. This encodes CASSPEGDLYF.

The rearrangement links TRBV27 to TRBJ2-1; the match to TRBD2 covers 7 bases. The CDR3 covers 14 residues. Germline-derived CDR1 and CDR2 are MNHEY and SMNVEV (reference sequence). With 6 bases clipped from V and 5 bases from J, the junction kept 7 bases outside the gene matches. This CDR3 is CASRSVGGNNEQFF. In DNA form, the CDR3 reads TGTGCCAGCAGGTCGGTCGGGGGGAACAATGAGCAGTTCTTC.

This clone was counted between two and nine times. The J gene is TRBJ1-2, the V gene TRBV3-1 (or the pseudogene TRBV3-2); no reliable D call. V gave up 0 bases and J gave up 8 bases, with 7 bases separating them. Germline CDR1 LGHDT, CDR2 YNNKEL (reference sequence). The length of the CDR3 is 12 residues. CDR3 bases: TGTGCCAGCAGCCAAGAGAGATGGGGCTACACCTTC. It yields the protein CASSQERWGYTF.

The table lists this clone with a count of one. This sequence joins TRBV5-5 and TRBJ2-2, with 9 positions matching TRBD2. Germline CDR1 is SGHKS and CDR2 is YYEKEE (reference sequence). V shed 1 base and J 5 bases; nucleotides not matched to a gene: 6. This CDR3 has 16 residues. Here the CDR3 DNA reads TGTGCCAGCAGCTTGAGGCTAGCGGGAAGGACCGGGGAGCTGTTTTTT. Protein product: CASSLRLAGRTGELFF.

The gene calls are TRBV28 and TRBJ2-2; D gene uncertain. Trimming removed 3 bases from V and 7 bases from J, with 6 bases in between. Germline V gene lookup returns CDR1 MDHEN and CDR2 SYDVKM. This CDR3 region has 12 residues. CDR3 nucleotides: TGTGCCAGCAGTTTTGTATACGGGGAGCTGTTTTTT. Translation gives CASSFVYGELFF.

The chain combines TRBV4-2 with TRBJ2-7; 8 bases match TRBD2. CDR1 LGHNA and CDR2 YNFKEQ come from the germline V gene. The J segment lost 2 bases and the V segment lost 6 bases, leaving 12 bases of the junction unmatched. This CDR3 has 16 residues. CDR3 nucleotides: TGTGCCAGCAGTGCCCGGGGCAGCGGGAGTCCCTACGAGCAGTACTTC. Translated: CASSARGSGSPYEQYF.

This clone was found once. This chain's CDR3 is CASSRGLADEQFF. The CDR3 region has the DNA TGTGCCAGCAGCCGGGGACTAGCCGATGAGCAGTTCTTC. This chain uses TRBV7-9 with TRBJ2-1; 9 bases line up with TRBD2. V lost 5 bases to trimming and J lost 8 bases; unmatched junction nucleotides: 4. The CDR3 runs to 13 residues. Germline lookup yields CDR1 SEHNR and CDR2 FQNEAQ (reference sequence).

The CDR3 here is CASSPSLGRSYEQYF. Written as DNA, the CDR3 is TGTGCCAGCAGTCCCTCATTGGGGAGATCCTACGAGCAGTACTTC. The rearrangement uses TRBV6-4 and TRBJ2-7; possibly TRBD2 for D (5 bases). Germline CDR1 MRHNA, CDR2 SNTAGT. Trimming left V 5 bases short and J 1 base short, with 15 bases between. The CDR3 loop spans 15 amino acids.

The count of this clone is one. V and J are TRBV7-9 and TRBJ2-3; maybe TRBD2 (6 bases). Per germline, CDR1 SEHNR and CDR2 FQNEAQ (reference sequence). The CDR3 runs 15 residues. V was clipped by 5 bases and J by 2 bases, with 14 bases between them. The chain's CDR3 is CASSVRLGATDTQYF. Written as DNA, the CDR3 is TGTGCCAGCAGCGTCCGACTAGGAGCCACAGATACGCAGTATTTT.

The genes are TRBV6-1 and TRBJ2-1; D is undetermined. The V and J ends lost 2 bases and 10 bases respectively, with 12 bases between them. The CDR3 extends over 13 amino acids. CDR1 and CDR2 (germline): MNHNS, SASEGT. CDR3 coding DNA: TGTGCCAGCAGTGAACACCCGAGCGAGGAGCAGTTCTTC. The encoded protein is CASSEHPSEEQFF.

This clone was found a few times. This rearrangement joins TRBV5-4 to TRBJ2-1, with TRBD2 matching 9 bases. The V segment lost 6 bases and the J segment 6 bases; nucleotides outside the gene matches: 7. CDR3 length equals 14 residues. Germline CDR1 reads SGHNT; CDR2 reads YYREEE (reference sequence). CDR3 sequence reads: CASTGGAGGNEQFF. The CDR3 bases are TGTGCCAGCACCGGGGGAGCGGGAGGCAATGAGCAGTTCTTC.

V usage is TRBV21-1 and J usage is TRBJ2-7; no check of the table's D call, TRBD2, against the DNA was made. TRBV21-1 is noted as a pseudogene. This CDR3 contains 16 residues. CDR3 sequence (DNA): TGTGCCAGCAGCACCCATACTAGCGGGCGACCCTACGAGCAGTACTTC. Its translation is CASSTHTSGRPYEQYF.

CDR3 region: CAWFTGTSGIWAKNIQYF. The DNA for the CDR3 is TGTGCCTGGTTTACCGGGACTAGCGGCATCTGGGCCAAAAACATTCAGTACTTC. V is TRBV30 and J is TRBJ2-4, with 11 bases identical to TRBD2. V trimming: 5 bases; J trimming: 1 base; junction bases outside the gene matches: 13. In germline, CDR1 is GTSNPN, CDR2 SVGIG (reference sequence). The CDR3 totals 18 residues.